At least ten counts were recorded for the clone carrying this T cell receptor (beta chain). No antigen is known for it. The data derive from a study of T-cell reconstitution after alpha-beta-depleted transplantation in children. General study findings and limits: T cells produced anew were the main source of T-cell counts and diversity one year after transplant. Reported findings indicate that, about two months after transplant, alpha-beta T cells came from several hundred expanded clones, which were derived from non-depleted graft cells. High day-60 TCRbeta diversity in some patients came from surviving recipient T cells and thymic progenitors.

V lost 2 bases, J lost 2 bases, and 20 bases lay in between. This CDR3 comprises 18 residues. Germline CDR1 reads SGHDN; CDR2 reads FVKESK. The TCRbeta library incorporated unique molecular identifiers. Each CDR3 protein is one row after TCRdb ran MiXCR on the PCR reads. The data hold roughly 100,000 distinct CDR3 sequences, with 5% to 6% observed a single time. The specimen was PBMCs, mostly from graft donor cells, collected 60 days after TCRalphabeta/CD19-depleted stem cell transplant. The sequence was obtained from a female patient aged 2 to 10 who had a stem cell transplant for Fanconi anemia, so the T cells may come from the graft donor. The chain employs TRBV14 and TRBJ2-3, with D perhaps TRBD2 (6 bases). The CDR3 bases are TGTGCCAGCAGCCAAAAAACTCTTAGCGGCCCTACCACAGATACGCAGTATTTT. Translation: CASSQKTLSGPTTDTQYF.